The 5 T cell receptor beta chains in this list originate from one sample, sequenced in a study of blood T cell repertoires in COVID-19. The repertoire was sequenced with immunoSEQ multiplex PCR; TCRdb's copy has only in-frame clones and lacks some. This table has over 200,000 clones, roughly four fifths appearing once. Sequenced input: PBMCs or T cells enriched from blood (not recorded which). Receptors originate from a man in his forties who had recovered from COVID-19.

V and J are TRBV10-3 and TRBJ1-6; 9 bases align to TRBD1. The germline V gene has CDR1 ENHRY and CDR2 SYGVKD. V shed 4 bases, J shed 9 bases, and the junction held 13 bases outside the gene matches. This CDR3 spans 17 amino acids. The CDR3 DNA reads TGTGCCATCAGTGGAAGGCCCCAGGGACAGGGCGGTTCACCCCTCCACTTT. Protein product: CAISGRPQGQGGSPLHF.

This chain connects TRBV11-1 to TRBJ2-7; a weak D match, TRBD2 (6 bases). Germline CDR1 reads SGHAT; CDR2 reads FQDESV (reference sequence). Deletions cut 3 bases from V and 2 bases from J, with 11 bases between. The CDR3 spans 14 residues. CDR3 sequence: CASSLEGPTYEQYF. CDR3 bases: TGTGCCAGCAGCTTGGAGGGGCCTACCTACGAGCAGTACTTC.

The chain is built from TRBV5-1 and TRBJ2-1; 7 bases map to TRBD2. J lost 0 bases, V lost 2 bases, and 5 bases had no gene match. CDR1 and CDR2 (germline): SGHRS, YFSETQ. CDR3 length: 16 amino acids. CDR3 loop: CASSLSGASSYNEQFF. Here the CDR3 DNA reads TGCGCCAGCAGCTTAAGCGGGGCAAGCTCCTACAATGAGCAGTTCTTC. Looking up the rest from reference TRBV5-1 and TRBJ2-1 gives the full variable domain: KAGVTQTPRYLIKTRGQQVTLSCSPISGHRSVSWYQQTPGQGLQFLFEYFSETQRNKGNFPGRFSGRQFSNSRSEMNVSTLELGDSALYLCASSLSGASSYNEQFFGPGTRLTVL.

The V gene is TRBV25-1, the J gene TRBJ1-4; 7 bases are shared with TRBD1. Germline V gives CDR1 MGHDK, CDR2 SYGVNS. Trimming removed 6 bases from V and 8 bases from J; junction bases left unmatched: 15. This CDR3 is 16 amino acids long. The CDR3 DNA is TGTGCCAGCAGCCGGGACAGAGGGTTGCCTCAGGAAAAACTGTTTTTT. This translates into CASSRDRGLPQEKLFF.

The chain uses TRBV29-1 and TRBJ1-2; tentative D call: TRBD1 (6 bases). The V end lost 5 bases, the J end lost 0 bases, and 10 bases lay between the germline ends. This CDR3 region has 13 residues. Germline loops: CDR1 SQVTM, CDR2 ANQGSEA. The CDR3 bases are TGCAGCGTTCTGGACAGATCTAACTATGGCTACACCTTC. It is translated as CSVLDRSNYGYTF. Filled out from reference TRBV29-1 and TRBJ1-2, the complete variable domain reads SAVISQKPSRDICQRGTSLTIQCQVDSQVTMMFWYRQQPGQSLTLIATANQGSEATYESGFVIDKFPISRPNLTFSTLTVSNMSPEDSSIYLCSVLDRSNYGYTFGSGTRLTVV.